The sample holds a few counts of the clone carrying this T cell receptor (beta chain). Its matching antigen is unknown. Investigators isolated RNA and reverse transcribed it into cDNA to act as the sequencing template. Sequencing used immunoSEQ multiplex PCR; TCRdb keeps in-frame clones, though not all of them. The repertoire includes under 200,000 clones, 60% to 75% of them detected once, and more than 13% sits in the top ten. These data belong to a study of CD8+ T cells in alopecia areata. Study details: Tofacitinib therapy took 6 to 18 months; 6 months off drug came after. The authors scored treated patients' severity by affected scalp percentage. Study-wide findings and caveats: Scalp clonality dropped significantly under tofacitinib, as did expanded CD8+ top-100 clones.

Sample treatment: oral pan-JAK inhibitor, 5-10 mg twice daily. Between the trimmed V and J ends, which lost 6 bases and 2 bases, there was a span of 19 bases. Germline values: CDR1 SEHNR, CDR2 FQNEAQ (reference sequence). There are 16 residues in the CDR3. The source was CD4+ T cells sorted from blood, collected at week 24, from a patient treated with tofacitinib. The origin of this receptor is a human donor with alopecia areata. The chain uses TRBV7-9 and TRBJ1-1; D may be TRBD1 (5 bases). In nucleotides, the CDR3 is TGTGCCAGCAGTCCCCAGGGCCAGCTCTTAAACACTGAAGCTTTCTTT. Amino acid sequence: CASSPQGQLLNTEAFF.